This is a list of T cell receptor beta chains from one sample in a study of T-cell reconstitution after alpha-beta-depleted transplantation in children. In TCRdb, the PCR reads were re-called with MiXCR into one record per CDR3 protein. The table has some 490,000 distinct CDR3 sequences, 9.5% to 15% seen once. Source: PBMCs from the stem cell graft donor, taken from the stem cell graft. The receptors were gathered from a human donor who donated a stem cell graft to a child with combined immunodeficiency. CDR3s include the opening cysteine and the closing phenylalanine or tryptophan. A D gene is named only where the DNA matches it firmly. A row's size may be missing; if present it is once, few, many or a size class.

TRBJ2-2,.,TRBV12-3/TRBV12-4,12,few,TGTGCCAGCCCCTGGAGAGCCGGGGAGCTGTTTTTT,CASPWRAGELFF
TRBJ1-4,.,TRBV28,17,few,TGTGCCAGCAGTTTTCTCGGATGGAGATTTTTTAATGAAAAACTGTTTTTT,CASSFLGWRFFNEKLFF
TRBJ1-1,.,TRBV10-3,12,many,TGTGGGATAGGGGCGCGGAACACTGAAGCTTTCTTT,CGIGARNTEAFF
TRBJ2-1,.,TRBV28,15,few,TGTGCCAGCAGTTTTCTAGGGAGGTCCTACAATGAGCAGTTCTTC,CASSFLGRSYNEQFF
TRBJ2-3,.,TRBV12-3/TRBV12-4,14,.,TGTGCCATCAGTTCCAACAAACTGGCCTATACGCAGTATTTT,CAISSNKLAYTQYF
TRBJ2-2,.,TRBV3-1,18,.,TGTGCCAGCAGCCAAACTCCGGGACTCACCTCGAACACCGGGGAGCTGTTTTTT,CASSQTPGLTSNTGELFF
TRBJ2-1,.,TRBV6-5,14,few,TGTGCCAGCAGTTACTCGTCCAGTTTTAATGAGCAGTTCTTC,CASSYSSSFNEQFF
TRBJ2-3,TRBD2,TRBV5-4,18,.,TGTGCCAGCAGCTGGGTGCTGGGGACTAGCGGAGGCACAGATACGCAGTATTTT,CASSWVLGTSGGTDTQYF
TRBJ2-3,.,TRBV12-3/TRBV12-4,14,few,TGTGCCAGCAGTTTAGCGCAAGAGGCAGATACGCAGTATTTT,CASSLAQEADTQYF
TRBJ1-4,TRBD1,TRBV7-2,15,few,TGTGCCAGCAGCTTATCCGGGACAGGGGGTGAAAAACTGTTTTTT,CASSLSGTGGEKLFF
TRBJ2-7,TRBD2,TRBV6-6,13,many,TGTGCCAGCAGCCGGGACTATGGTTACGAGCAGTACTTC,CASSRDYGYEQYF
TRBJ1-5,.,TRBV12-3/TRBV12-4,12,many,TGTGCCAGCAGGGGTCCCAATCAGCCCCAGCATTTT,CASRGPNQPQHF
TRBJ2-7,.,TRBV27,13,few,TGTGCCAGCAGTGATCTAGCGAGCTACGAGCAGTACTTC,CASSDLASYEQYF
TRBJ2-3,.,TRBV25-1,13,many,TGTGCCAGCAGTGAACCGGGGACAGATACGCAGTATTTT,CASSEPGTDTQYF
TRBJ2-5,.,TRBV6-1,14,many,TGTGCCAGCAGTGATACAGCTAGATCGGAGACCCAGTACTTC,CASSDTARSETQYF
TRBJ1-4,.,TRBV29-1,12,few,TGCAGCGTTGAAATCGGAGGGGAAAAACTGTTTTTT,CSVEIGGEKLFF
TRBJ1-2,TRBD1,TRBV9,13,few,TGTGCCAGCAGCGGGGAGGGGGCGAATGGCTACACCTTC,CASSGEGANGYTF
TRBJ2-3,TRBD2,TRBV15,16,many,TGTGCCACCAGCAGATCCGGACTAGCGGGAGGCGATACGCAGTATTTT,CATSRSGLAGGDTQYF
TRBJ2-1,.,TRBV9,15,few,TGTGCCAGCAGCGTGGCAGACTACCACTACAATGAGCAGTTCTTC,CASSVADYHYNEQFF
TRBJ2-3,TRBD2,TRBV2,18,.,TGTGCCAGCAGTGTGGGGCTAGCGGGGGCCTGGGGCACAGATACGCAGTATTTT,CASSVGLAGAWGTDTQYF
TRBJ2-7,TRBD1,TRBV27,15,many,TGTGCCAGCAGTCCGAATCCGGGACAGACCTACGAGCAGTACTTC,CASSPNPGQTYEQYF
TRBJ2-5,TRBD2,TRBV12-3/TRBV12-4,20,.,TGTGCCAGCAGTTCCGGGGGGGTGGGACTAGCGGGAGATACCCAAGAGACCCAGTACTTC,CASSSGGVGLAGDTQETQYF